The 25 T cell receptor beta chains reported below all come from one sample, sequenced in a study of CD8+ T cells in alopecia areata. This sample's treatment: oral pan-JAK inhibitor, 5-10 mg twice daily. Reverse transcription of extracted RNA yielded cDNA, which provided the sequencing template. Assay used: immunoSEQ multiplex PCR; TCRdb lists only in-frame clones, some missing. The sample lists 200,000 to 250,000 clones, around 65% occurring once. Sample: CD4+ T cells sorted from blood, taken at week 4, from a patient treated with tofacitinib. Receptors were obtained from a human donor with alopecia areata.

This clone was recorded only once. The chain combines TRBV15 with TRBJ1-6, with a weak D call TRBD1 (5 bases). Per germline, CDR1 LNHNV and CDR2 YYDKDF (reference sequence). Deletions cut 0 bases from V and 3 bases from J, with 12 bases between. CDR3 length equals 17 residues. In DNA form, the CDR3 reads TGTGCCACCAGCAGAGATCGGGGGGACGACTATAATTCACCCCTCCACTTT. It is translated as CATSRDRGDDYNSPLHF. Supplemented by reference TRBV15 and TRBJ1-6, the full variable domain reads DAMVIQNPRYQVTQFGKPVTLSCSQTLNHNVMYWYQQKSSQAPKLLFHYYDKDFNNEADTPDNFQSRRPNTSFCFLDIRSPGLGDTAMYLCATSRDRGDDYNSPLHFGNGTRLTVT.

This clone has more than one count but fewer than ten. The chain joins TRBV30 to TRBJ2-7, with D possibly TRBD1 on 6 matching bases. Trimming removed 5 bases at V and 3 bases at J, with 14 bases between. Germline assignment: CDR1 GTSNPN and CDR2 SVGIG (reference sequence). This CDR3 has 13 amino acids. The CDR3: CAWGWTAGYEQYF. DNA for the CDR3: TGTGCCTGGGGATGGACAGCCGGCTACGAGCAGTACTTC.

CDR3 coding DNA: TGTGCCTGGAGCGAGGACAGAAACTACGAGCAGTACTTC. Translation: CAWSEDRNYEQYF. The V and J genes are TRBV30 and TRBJ2-7; a possible D gene is TRBD1 (6 bases). V shed 3 bases and J shed 3 bases, with 12 bases lying between them. Looked up from germline, CDR1 is GTSNPN and CDR2 is SVGIG (reference sequence). The CDR3 extends over 13 amino acids.

The chain recombines TRBV29-1 with TRBJ2-3; 8 nucleotides align to TRBD2. CDR1 is SQVTM and CDR2 is ANQGSEA in the germline V gene. The CDR3 is 13 residues long. The V and J ends lost 4 bases and 5 bases, in that order; junction bases with no gene match: 5. CDR3 coding DNA: TGCAGCGTTGCCGGACTAGCCGTAGATACGCAGTATTTT. It translates to CSVAGLAVDTQYF.

This sequence joins TRBV9 and TRBJ1-4; 8 bases align to TRBD1. CDR3 size: 17 residues. Losses at the gene ends were 3 bases for V and 8 bases for J; bases not matched to a gene: 15. Germline lookup yields CDR1 SGDLS and CDR2 YYNGEE. The CDR3 coding sequence is TGTGCCAGCAGCGGCGGGACAGGCAACGAAGTGGGAGAAAAACTGTTTTTT. Translated, it gives CASSGGTGNEVGEKLFF.

The chain joins TRBV6-5 to TRBJ2-2; D ambiguous. The germline CDR1 and CDR2 sequences are MNHEY and SVGAGI. Trimming cost V 2 bases and J 4 bases, with 5 bases left between them. The CDR3 runs 13 residues. The CDR3 spells CASSYDGTGELFF. For the CDR3, the DNA is TGTGCCAGCAGTTACGACGGCACCGGGGAGCTGTTTTTT.

The V and J genes are TRBV7-9 and TRBJ2-1, with D unclear. Looked up from germline, CDR1 is SEHNR and CDR2 is FQNEAQ (reference sequence). This CDR3 region has 13 residues. V lost 4 bases, J lost 9 bases, and 13 bases lay in between. DNA of the CDR3: TGTGCCAGCAGCTCTTCTGGGGTCGCTGAGCAGTTCTTC. It codes for CASSSSGVAEQFF.

This clone occurred a few times. The V call is TRBV11-3, the J call TRBJ2-1; a weak D match, TRBD1 (5 bases). Trimming pared 5 bases from V and 8 bases from J, leaving 13 bases between. Germline CDR1 SGHNT, CDR2 YENEEA. This CDR3 spans 13 amino acids. DNA of the CDR3: TGTGCCAGCAGCCCCAGATGGGGCGATGAGCAGTTCTTC. Translating it yields CASSPRWGDEQFF.

The chain couples TRBV30 to TRBJ2-7; 8 positions agree with TRBD2. Germline-derived CDR1 and CDR2 are GTSNPN and SVGIG (reference sequence). The CDR3 sequence is 13 residues long. The V segment lost 8 bases and the J segment 2 bases; nucleotides outside the gene matches: 8. CDR3 DNA: TGTGCCGTATCGGGAGGGAAGGCCTACGAGCAGTACTTC. This codes for CAVSGGKAYEQYF.

This clone occurred once. This sequence joins TRBV5-5 and TRBJ2-7; D unclear. Germline V CDR1 and CDR2: SGHKS, YYEKEE (reference sequence). Trimming cost V 4 bases and J 2 bases, with 10 bases left between them. This CDR3 spans 13 amino acids. CDR3 nucleotides: TGTGCCAGCAGCAAGCCGGGCCCCTACGAGCAGTACTTC. Translated, it gives CASSKPGPYEQYF.

This clone was counted a few times. The genes are TRBV5-4 and TRBJ1-2; 9 nucleotides agree with TRBD1. The CDR3 contains 17 residues. Trimming cost V 3 bases and J 3 bases; bases outside gene matches: 12. CDR1 and CDR2 from the germline V gene are SGHNT and YYREEE (reference sequence). CDR3 nucleotides: TGTGCCAGCAGCTCCGGGACAGGGAAGTATGGGGACTATGGCTACACCTTC. It specifies CASSSGTGKYGDYGYTF.

This clone was observed a few times. The chain recombines TRBV30 with TRBJ1-2, with D possibly being TRBD1 (6 bases). CDR1 and CDR2 from the germline V gene are GTSNPN and SVGIG (reference sequence). There are 14 residues in the CDR3. V lost 0 bases to trimming and J lost 7 bases, with 15 bases between them. CDR3 nucleotide sequence: TGTGCCTGGAGTGTACTATCGGGGGGCTTTGGCTACACCTTC. Translated, it gives CAWSVLSGGFGYTF.

This clone has only a few counts. The V call is TRBV5-4, the J call TRBJ2-7; D is unclear. This CDR3 spans 12 amino acids. From germline, CDR1 is SGHNT and CDR2 YYREEE (reference sequence). Trimming left V 3 bases short and J 4 bases short, with 8 bases between. This CDR3 reads CASSSLGYEQYF. CDR3 DNA: TGTGCCAGCAGCTCCCTCGGGTACGAGCAGTACTTC.

This chain joins TRBV6-1 and TRBJ1-5, with D unclear. CDR1 MNHNS and CDR2 SASEGT come from the germline V gene. The CDR3 has 16 amino acids. Trimming removed 1 base from V and 0 bases from J, with 10 bases in between. The CDR3 DNA reads as TGTGCCAGCAGTGAAGGTACCGGGGTTAGCAATCAGCCCCAGCATTTT. This codes for CASSEGTGVSNQPQHF.

The chain joins TRBV7-9 to TRBJ1-2; D call uncertain. From germline, CDR1 is SEHNR and CDR2 FQNEAQ (reference sequence). V shed 0 bases and J shed 6 bases, with 14 bases lying between them. CDR3 size: 15 residues. The DNA for the CDR3 is TGTGCCAGCAGCTTAGCCCTTGGCAGAGAGGATGGCTACACCTTC. It translates to CASSLALGREDGYTF.

The gene calls are TRBV7-2 and TRBJ2-3; D unclear. The CDR3 consists of 14 residues. Germline V CDR1 and CDR2: SGHTA, FQGNSA. Trimming pared 2 bases from V and 2 bases from J, leaving 8 bases between. The CDR3 is CASSLNSYTDTQYF. In DNA form, the CDR3 reads TGTGCCAGCAGCTTAAACAGCTACACAGATACGCAGTATTTT.

The rearrangement joins TRBV29-1 to TRBJ1-2, with 7 bases aligning to TRBD1. This CDR3 is 13 amino acids long. V dropped 7 bases and J dropped 2; count of bases not matched to a gene: 7. Germline CDR1 reads SQVTM; CDR2 reads ANQGSEA. The CDR3 region is CSASQGQNYGYTF. The DNA for the CDR3 is TGCAGCGCAAGCCAGGGACAGAACTATGGCTACACCTTC.

The rearrangement joins TRBV14 to TRBJ1-2; D unresolved. This CDR3 has 14 residues. Germline CDR1 SGHDN, CDR2 FVKESK. Trimming pared 2 bases from V and 8 bases from J, leaving 15 bases between. In DNA, the CDR3 is TGTGCCAGCAGCCAATACGTATCTTCAAGCGGCTACACCTTC. Encoded protein: CASSQYVSSSGYTF.

This chain joins TRBV5-1 and TRBJ1-2; 7 bases are shared with TRBD1. CDR3 size: 14 residues. Unmatched junction bases numbered 3, after V lost 0 bases and J lost 4 bases. Per the germline V gene, CDR1 is SGHRS and CDR2 is YFSETQ. The CDR3 DNA sequence: TGCGCCAGCAGCTTGGGACAGGGAAGCTATGGCTACACCTTC. Residues: CASSLGQGSYGYTF.

A few counts support this clone. The gene calls are TRBV29-1 and TRBJ1-1; D is unclear. The V gene lost 4 bases and the J gene lost 11 bases, with 14 bases spanning the gap. This CDR3 has 11 residues. The germline CDR1 and CDR2 sequences are SQVTM and ANQGSEA. The CDR3 here is CSVAGGNGAFF. CDR3 bases: TGCAGCGTTGCAGGAGGGAATGGGGCTTTCTTT.

The rearrangement joins TRBV15 to TRBJ2-5; D gene ambiguous. The germline gives CDR1 LNHNV, CDR2 YYDKDF (reference sequence). Trimming pared 0 bases from V and 5 bases from J, leaving 10 bases between. The length of the CDR3 is 14 residues. The CDR3 nucleotides read TGTGCCACCAGCAGAGATATCCGCCTGGAGACCCAGTACTTC. Amino acids: CATSRDIRLETQYF.

The V call is TRBV30, the J call TRBJ1-6, with D unresolved. The CDR3 consists of 14 residues. V lost 0 bases and J 7 bases, leaving 10 bases between the germline ends. Germline CDR1 is GTSNPN and CDR2 is SVGIG (reference sequence). CDR3 sequence: CAWSVQLLNSPLHF. In DNA form, the CDR3 reads TGTGCCTGGAGTGTGCAGCTCCTGAATTCACCCCTCCACTTT.

The CDR3 DNA is TGCGCCAGCAGCTTGGAGAGGGTGGCGGACACAGATACGCAGTATTTT. Protein sequence: CASSLERVADTDTQYF. The gene calls are TRBV5-1 and TRBJ2-3; D is possibly TRBD2 (5 bases). The CDR3 is 16 residues long. V shed 0 bases and J shed 2 bases, with 13 bases lying between them. Germline CDR1 and CDR2: SGHRS and YFSETQ.

In this sample, this clone turned up a few times. V is TRBV29-1 and J is TRBJ1-1; D gene unclear. This CDR3 has 11 residues. Trimming shortened V by 5 bases and J by 3 bases, and 7 bases separated the two germline ends. Germline CDR1 reads SQVTM; CDR2 reads ANQGSEA. In nucleotides, the CDR3 is TGCAGCGTTAAACCTTACACTGAAGCTTTCTTT. This translates into CSVKPYTEAFF.

J is TRBJ1-1 and V is TRBV30; D perhaps matches TRBD1 (6 bases). Germline CDR1 and CDR2: GTSNPN and SVGIG (reference sequence). The CDR3 covers 15 residues. V was clipped by 0 bases and J by 4 bases, with 15 bases between them. The CDR3 sequence: CAWSVKFGGITEAFF. The CDR3 DNA reads TGTGCCTGGAGTGTAAAATTCGGGGGCATCACTGAAGCTTTCTTT.